This TCR beta chain was obtained from a study of T cells after yellow fever vaccination. General study points: The study found a weaker secondary response that peaked faster, day 5 versus 15.

To note about this clonotype: As yet, its antigen is unknown.

Germline CDR1 reads MDHEN; CDR2 reads SYDVKM. V gave up 7 bases and J gave up 6 bases, with 15 bases separating them. The CDR3 sequence is 13 residues long. TCR cDNA, made by 5'RACE template switching, carried an added universal primer site and UMIs. Each CDR3 protein gets one entry after TCRdb re-called the 5' RACE reads with MiXCR. The sample lists 250,000 to 300,000 distinct CDR3 sequences, about 5.2% seen once, with roughly 3.5% in the top ten. The chain joins TRBV28 to TRBJ1-1; the D gene is possibly TRBD1 (5 bases). Sample: CD4+ T cells sorted from PBMCs, taken on the day of the yellow fever booster vaccination. The sequence was collected from a young man who received the YFV17D yellow fever vaccine. CDR3 protein: CASTLGPGAEAFF. DNA of the CDR3: TGTGCCAGCACCCTTGGCCCGGGGGCTGAAGCTTTCTTT.